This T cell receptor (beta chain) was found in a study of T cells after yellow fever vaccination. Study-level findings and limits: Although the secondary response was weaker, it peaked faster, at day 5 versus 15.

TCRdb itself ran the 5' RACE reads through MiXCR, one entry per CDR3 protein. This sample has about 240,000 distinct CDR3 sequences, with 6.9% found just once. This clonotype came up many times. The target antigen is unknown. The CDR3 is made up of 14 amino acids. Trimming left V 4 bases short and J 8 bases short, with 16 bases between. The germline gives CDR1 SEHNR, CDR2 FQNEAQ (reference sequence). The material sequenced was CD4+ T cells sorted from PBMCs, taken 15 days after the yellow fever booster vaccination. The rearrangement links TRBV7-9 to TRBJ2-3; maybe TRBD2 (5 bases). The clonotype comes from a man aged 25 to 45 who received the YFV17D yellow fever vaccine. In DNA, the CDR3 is TGTGCCAGCAGCTCATTACGCGGCCGGGGTACGCAGTATTTT. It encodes CASSSLRGRGTQYF.